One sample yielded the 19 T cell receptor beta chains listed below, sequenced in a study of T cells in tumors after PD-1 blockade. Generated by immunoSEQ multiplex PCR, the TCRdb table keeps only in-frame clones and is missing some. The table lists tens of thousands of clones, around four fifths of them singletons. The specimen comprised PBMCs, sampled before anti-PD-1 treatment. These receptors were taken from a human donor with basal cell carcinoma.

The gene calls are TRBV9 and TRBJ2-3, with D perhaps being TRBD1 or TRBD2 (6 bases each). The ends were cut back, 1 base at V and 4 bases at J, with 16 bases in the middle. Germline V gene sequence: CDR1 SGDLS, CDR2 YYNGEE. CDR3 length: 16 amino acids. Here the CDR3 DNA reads TGTGCCAGCAGCGTATTTGGAGGGGGGCCGGCAGATACGCAGTATTTT. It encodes CASSVFGGGPADTQYF. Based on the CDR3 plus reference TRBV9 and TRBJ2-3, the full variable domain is DSGVTQTPKHLITATGQRVTLRCSPRSGDLSVYWYQQSLDQGLQFLIQYYNGEERAKGNILERFSAQQFPDLHSELNLSSLELGDSALYFCASSVFGGGPADTQYFGPGTRLTVL.

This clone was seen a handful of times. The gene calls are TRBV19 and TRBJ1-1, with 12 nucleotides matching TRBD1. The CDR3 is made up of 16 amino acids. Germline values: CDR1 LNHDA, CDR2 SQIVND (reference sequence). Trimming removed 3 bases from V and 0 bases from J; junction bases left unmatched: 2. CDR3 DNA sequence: TGTGCCAGTAGTATCGGGACAGGGGGCTTGAACACTGAAGCTTTCTTT. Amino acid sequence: CASSIGTGGLNTEAFF.

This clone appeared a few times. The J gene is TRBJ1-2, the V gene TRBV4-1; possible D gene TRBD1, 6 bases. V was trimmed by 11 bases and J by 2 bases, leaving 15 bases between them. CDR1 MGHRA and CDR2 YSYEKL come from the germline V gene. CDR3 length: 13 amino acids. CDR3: CASAGVGNYGYTF. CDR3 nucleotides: TGCGCCTCCGCAGGGGTCGGGAACTATGGCTACACCTTC.

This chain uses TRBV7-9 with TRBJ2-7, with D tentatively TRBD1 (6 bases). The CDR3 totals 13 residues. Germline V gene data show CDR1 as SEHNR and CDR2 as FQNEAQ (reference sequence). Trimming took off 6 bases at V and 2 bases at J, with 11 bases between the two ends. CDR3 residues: CASRSTGTYEQYF. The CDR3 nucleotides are TGTGCCAGCAGATCCACAGGGACCTACGAGCAGTACTTC.

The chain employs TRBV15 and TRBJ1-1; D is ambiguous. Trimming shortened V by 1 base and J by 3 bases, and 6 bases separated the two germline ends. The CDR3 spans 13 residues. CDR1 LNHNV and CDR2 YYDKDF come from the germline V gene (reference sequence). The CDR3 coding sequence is TGTGCCACCAGCAGAGCGGACTACACTGAAGCTTTCTTT. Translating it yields CATSRADYTEAFF.

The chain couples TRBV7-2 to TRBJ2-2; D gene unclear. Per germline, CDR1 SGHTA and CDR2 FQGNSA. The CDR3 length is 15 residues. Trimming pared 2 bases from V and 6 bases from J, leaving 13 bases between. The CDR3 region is CASSLMANRAGELFF. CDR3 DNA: TGTGCCAGCAGCTTAATGGCTAATAGGGCCGGGGAGCTGTTTTTT.

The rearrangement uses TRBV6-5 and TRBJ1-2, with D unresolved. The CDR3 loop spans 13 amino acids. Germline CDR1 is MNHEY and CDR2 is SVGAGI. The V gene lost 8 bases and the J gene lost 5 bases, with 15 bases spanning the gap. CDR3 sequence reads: CASQRRNGYGYTF. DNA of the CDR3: TGTGCCAGCCAACGGCGGAACGGATATGGCTACACCTTC.

The CDR3 protein is CASRETGKNIQYF. CDR3 bases: TGTGCCAGCAGAGAGACAGGTAAAAACATTCAGTACTTC. This rearrangement joins TRBV3-1 (or the pseudogene TRBV3-2) to TRBJ2-4, with D perhaps TRBD1 (6 bases). Deletions cut 6 bases from V and 4 bases from J, with 10 bases between. Germline CDR1 LGHDT, CDR2 YNNKEL (reference sequence). The CDR3 contains 13 residues.

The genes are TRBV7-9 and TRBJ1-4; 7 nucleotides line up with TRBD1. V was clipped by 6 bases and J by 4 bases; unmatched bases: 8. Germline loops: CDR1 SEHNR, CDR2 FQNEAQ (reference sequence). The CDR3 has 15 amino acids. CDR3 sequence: CASSYGQEGNEKLFF. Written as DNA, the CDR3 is TGTGCCAGCAGTTACGGACAGGAGGGTAATGAAAAACTGTTTTTT.

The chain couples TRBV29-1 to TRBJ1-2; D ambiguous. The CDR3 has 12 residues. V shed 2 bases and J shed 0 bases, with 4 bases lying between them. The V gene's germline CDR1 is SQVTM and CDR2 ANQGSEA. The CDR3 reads CSVEHPNYGYTF. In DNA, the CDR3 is TGCAGCGTTGAACACCCTAACTATGGCTACACCTTC.

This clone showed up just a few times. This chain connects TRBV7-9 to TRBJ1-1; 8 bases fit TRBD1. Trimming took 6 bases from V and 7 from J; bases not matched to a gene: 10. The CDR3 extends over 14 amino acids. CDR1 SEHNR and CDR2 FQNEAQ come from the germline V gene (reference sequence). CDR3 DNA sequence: TGTGCCAGCAGAACCGGACAGGGCCAACTTGAAGCTTTCTTT. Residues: CASRTGQGQLEAFF. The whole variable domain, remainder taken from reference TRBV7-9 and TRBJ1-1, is DTGVSQNPRHKITKRGQNVTFRCDPISEHNRLYWYRQTLGQGPEFLTYFQNEAQLEKSRLLSDRFSAERPKGSFSTLEIQRTEQGDSAMYLCASRTGQGQLEAFFGQGTRLTVV.

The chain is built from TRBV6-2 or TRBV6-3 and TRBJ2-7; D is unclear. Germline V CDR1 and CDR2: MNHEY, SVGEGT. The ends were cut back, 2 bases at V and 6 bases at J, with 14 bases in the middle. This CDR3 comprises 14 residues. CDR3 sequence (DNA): TGTGCCAGCAGTTACAGCCGCCGGGCTGGCGAGCAGTACTTC. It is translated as CASSYSRRAGEQYF.

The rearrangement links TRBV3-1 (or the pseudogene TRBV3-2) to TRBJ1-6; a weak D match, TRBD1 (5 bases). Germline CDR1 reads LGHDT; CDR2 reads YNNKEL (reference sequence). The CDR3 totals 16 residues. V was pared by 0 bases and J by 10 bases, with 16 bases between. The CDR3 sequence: CASSQDRRTPPSPLHF. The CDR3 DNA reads TGTGCCAGCAGCCAAGATCGGCGGACACCTCCATCACCCCTCCACTTT.

The DNA for the CDR3 is TGTGCCAGCAGCTTTGGACAGGGAGAGACCCAGTACTTC. It specifies CASSFGQGETQYF. The chain has TRBV6-5 and TRBJ2-5, with 8 positions matching TRBD1. J was trimmed by 4 bases and V by 6 bases; bases with no gene match: 4. The CDR3 runs 13 residues. Germline V gene lookup returns CDR1 MNHEY and CDR2 SVGAGI.

CDR3 DNA: TGCAGCGTTGTCCCCACAGGATTGTTTAATGGCTACACCTTC. The encoded protein is CSVVPTGLFNGYTF. The V and J genes are TRBV29-1 and TRBJ1-2; D is perhaps TRBD1 (5 bases). The CDR3 has 14 residues. CDR1 is SQVTM, CDR2 ANQGSEA, per germline. V was clipped by 4 bases and J by 6 bases, with 18 bases between them. Full variable domain (rest looked up from reference TRBV29-1 and TRBJ1-2): SAVISQKPSRDICQRGTSLTIQCQVDSQVTMMFWYRQQPGQSLTLIATANQGSEATYESGFVIDKFPISRPNLTFSTLTVSNMSPEDSSIYLCSVVPTGLFNGYTFGSGTRLTVV.

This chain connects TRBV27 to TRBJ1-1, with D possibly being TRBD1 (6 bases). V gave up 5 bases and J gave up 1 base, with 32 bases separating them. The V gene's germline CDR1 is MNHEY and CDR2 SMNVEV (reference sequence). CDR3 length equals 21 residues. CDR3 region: CASSRFTGSKRQAKRNTEAFF. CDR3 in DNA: TGTGCCAGCAGTAGGTTTACAGGGTCAAAACGCCAGGCTAAAAGGAACACTGAAGCTTTCTTT.

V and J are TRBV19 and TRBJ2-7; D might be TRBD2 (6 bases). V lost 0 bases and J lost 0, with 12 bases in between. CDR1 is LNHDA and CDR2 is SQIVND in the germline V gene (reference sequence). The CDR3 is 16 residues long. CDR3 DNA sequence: TGTGCCAGTAGTATAGATGGGGCTAGCGCCTCCTACGAGCAGTACTTC. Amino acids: CASSIDGASASYEQYF.

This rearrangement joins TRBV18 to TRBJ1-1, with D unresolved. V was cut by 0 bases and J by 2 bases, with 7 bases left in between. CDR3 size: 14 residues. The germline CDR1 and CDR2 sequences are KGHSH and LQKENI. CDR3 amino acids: CASSPPPYNTEAFF. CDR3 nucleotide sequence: TGTGCCAGCTCACCACCACCCTATAACACTGAAGCTTTCTTT.

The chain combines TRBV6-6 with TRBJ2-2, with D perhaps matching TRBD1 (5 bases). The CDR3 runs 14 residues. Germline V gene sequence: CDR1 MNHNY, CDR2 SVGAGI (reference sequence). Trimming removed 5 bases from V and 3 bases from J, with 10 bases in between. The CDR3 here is CASSRQPHTGELFF. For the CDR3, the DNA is TGTGCCAGCAGTCGACAGCCTCACACCGGGGAGCTGTTTTTT.